Sequencing of this T cell receptor beta chain was carried out in a study of early stage breast cancer tumors. In the study overall: Samples were sequenced at about 10-fold average coverage.

Method: immunoSEQ multiplex PCR; TCRdb's copy keeps in-frame clones and lacks some. The table has roughly 30,000 clones, more than 65% seen once; the top ten hold 4% to 5%. This clone was picked up one time. Antigen specificity is unknown. Study conclusions and caveats: Commonly generated sequences made up most enriched TCRB sequences shared between patients. Unsorted bulk genomic DNA sequencing lacked pairing and functional marker data. Blood repertoires resembled normal breast more than tumor.

Specimen: blood. This clonotype was obtained from a middle-aged person with breast cancer.

DNA for the CDR3: TGTGCCAGCAGCGTAAATACAGGGGGTGACACCGGGGAGCTGTTTTTT. Residues: CASSVNTGGDTGELFF. J is TRBJ2-2 and V is TRBV9; 8 bases agree with TRBD1. The J segment lost 3 bases and the V segment lost 1 base, leaving 5 bases of the junction unmatched. Germline assignment: CDR1 SGDLS and CDR2 YYNGEE. The CDR3 has 16 residues.